The clone carrying this T cell receptor beta chain was seen ten or more times. This record belongs to a study of T cells after yellow fever vaccination. Template-switching 5'RACE yielded the TCR cDNA; a universal primer site and UMIs were added in the process. From the 5' RACE reads, TCRdb called clonotypes with MiXCR, one entry per CDR3 protein. The table has under 250,000 distinct CDR3 sequences, 6.5% to 8.5% seen once. Germline assignment: CDR1 SGHTA and CDR2 FQGNSA. The CDR3 has 15 amino acids. Trimming took 4 bases from V and 3 from J; bases not matched to a gene: 8. The receptor's source is a man aged 25 to 45 who received the YFV17D yellow fever vaccine. Source: CD4+ T cells sorted from PBMCs, taken 15 days after the yellow fever booster vaccination. The V call is TRBV7-2, the J call TRBJ2-7, with 8 bases matching TRBD1. The CDR3 spells CASSSAGTGLYEQYF. CDR3 DNA: TGTGCCAGCAGCTCCGCCGGGACAGGCCTCTACGAGCAGTACTTC.